The clone carrying this T cell receptor beta chain turned up a few times. This sample is drawn from a study of T-cell reconstitution after alpha-beta-depleted transplantation in children. A TCRbeta library incorporating unique molecular identifiers was prepared. TCRdb independently ran MiXCR on the PCR reads; one entry per CDR3 protein. The sample holds over 400,000 distinct CDR3 sequences; approximately 12% are singletons and the top ten take around 6%. The receptor was derived from a human donor who donated a stem cell graft to a child with combined immunodeficiency. The specimen was PBMCs from the stem cell graft donor, collected from the stem cell graft.

The CDR3 bases are TGTGCCAGCAGTCCATCCCGGGCCCCCGGAGGAGCTTTCTTT. As protein: CASSPSRAPGGAFF. The chain couples TRBV27 to TRBJ1-1; D ambiguous. Deletions cut 5 bases from V and 10 bases from J, with 20 bases between. The CDR3 consists of 14 residues. The germline CDR1 and CDR2 sequences are MNHEY and SMNVEV (reference sequence).